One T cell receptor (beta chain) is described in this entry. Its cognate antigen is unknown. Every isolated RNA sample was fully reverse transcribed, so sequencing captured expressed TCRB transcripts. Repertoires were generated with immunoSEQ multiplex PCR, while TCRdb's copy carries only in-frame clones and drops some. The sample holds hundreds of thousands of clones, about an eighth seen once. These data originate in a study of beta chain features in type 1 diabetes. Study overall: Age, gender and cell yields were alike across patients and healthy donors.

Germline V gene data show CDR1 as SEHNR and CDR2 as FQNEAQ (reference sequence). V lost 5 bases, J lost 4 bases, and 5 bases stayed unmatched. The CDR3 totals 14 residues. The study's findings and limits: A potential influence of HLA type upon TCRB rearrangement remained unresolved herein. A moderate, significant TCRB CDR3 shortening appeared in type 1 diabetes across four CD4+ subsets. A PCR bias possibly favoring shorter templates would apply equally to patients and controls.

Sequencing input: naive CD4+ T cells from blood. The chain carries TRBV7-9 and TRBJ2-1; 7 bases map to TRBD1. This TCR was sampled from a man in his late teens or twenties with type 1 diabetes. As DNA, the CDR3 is TGTGCCAGCAGCCCCAGGGGGTCGTACAATGAGCAGTTCTTC. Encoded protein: CASSPRGSYNEQFF.